Listed below are T cell receptor beta chains from one sample, sequenced in a study of blood T cell repertoires in COVID-19. Sequencing used immunoSEQ multiplex PCR; TCRdb keeps in-frame clones, though not all of them. This sample carries over 200,000 clones, just over 90% of them seen once, and the ten largest clones take roughly 1.2%. Sequencing was performed on peripheral blood. Receptors were obtained from a man aged 25-45 years with acute or convalescent COVID-19. The CDR3 runs from the conserved cysteine through the conserved F or W. Each record gives: J gene, clone size, V gene, CDR3 protein. Where a row states a size, it is once, few, many or the class of an expanded clone; other rows omit it.

J: TRBJ2-3; size: NA; V: TRBV7-9; CDR3: CASSANSRFRTDTQYF
J: TRBJ2-2; size: NA; V: TRBV10-3; CDR3: CAIGDPGQGRTGELFF
J: TRBJ2-1; size: once; V: TRBV3-1/TRBV3-2; CDR3: CASSRSYNEQFF
J: TRBJ2-7; size: NA; V: TRBV27; CDR3: CASSSRDRTPREQYF
J: TRBJ2-7; size: NA; V: TRBV5-1; CDR3: CASSLVYNSYEQYF
J: TRBJ1-6; size: NA; V: TRBV7-9; CDR3: CASSTPGQINSPLHF
J: TRBJ2-7; size: NA; V: TRBV30; CDR3: CAWSFGGSSYEQYF
J: TRBJ2-1; size: NA; V: TRBV9; CDR3: CASSPPGGREDYNEQFF
J: TRBJ2-5; size: NA; V: TRBV18; CDR3: CASSSGLAGGEETQYF
J: TRBJ2-7; size: once; V: TRBV20-1; CDR3: CSASTGVSEQYF
J: TRBJ2-5; size: once; V: TRBV30; CDR3: CAWDGQGVKTQYF
J: TRBJ1-4; size: NA; V: TRBV2; CDR3: CASSEGVGFPLFEKLFF
J: TRBJ2-7; size: NA; V: TRBV11-2; CDR3: CASSLGVFSYEQYF
J: TRBJ2-7; size: NA; V: TRBV11-2; CDR3: CASSLIAAIFSYEQYF
J: TRBJ2-1; size: NA; V: TRBV14; CDR3: CASSQVLGSQDNEQFF
J: TRBJ2-3; size: NA; V: TRBV7-9; CDR3: CASSSTESDTQYF
J: TRBJ2-7; size: once; V: TRBV28; CDR3: CASSFPEIYEQYF
J: TRBJ2-7; size: NA; V: TRBV6-6; CDR3: CASRGGPYYEQYF
J: TRBJ1-2; size: NA; V: TRBV29-1; CDR3: CSVSDRGHGYTF
J: TRBJ2-7; size: NA; V: TRBV28; CDR3: CASSSLRGVWLKHYEQYF
J: TRBJ2-2; size: NA; V: TRBV4-1; CDR3: CASENMNRGGELFF
J: TRBJ2-7; size: once; V: TRBV11-3; CDR3: CASSQGELYEQYF